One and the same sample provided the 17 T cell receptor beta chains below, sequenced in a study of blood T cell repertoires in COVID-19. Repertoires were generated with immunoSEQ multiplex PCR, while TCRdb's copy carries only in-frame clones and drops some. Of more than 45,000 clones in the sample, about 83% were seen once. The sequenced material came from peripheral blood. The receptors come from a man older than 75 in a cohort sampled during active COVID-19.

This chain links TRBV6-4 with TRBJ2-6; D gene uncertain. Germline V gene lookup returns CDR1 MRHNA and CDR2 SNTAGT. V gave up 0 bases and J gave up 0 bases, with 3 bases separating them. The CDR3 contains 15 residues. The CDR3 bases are TGTGCCAGCAGTGACTCACACTCTGGGGCCAACGTCCTGACTTTC. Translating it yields CASSDSHSGANVLTF.

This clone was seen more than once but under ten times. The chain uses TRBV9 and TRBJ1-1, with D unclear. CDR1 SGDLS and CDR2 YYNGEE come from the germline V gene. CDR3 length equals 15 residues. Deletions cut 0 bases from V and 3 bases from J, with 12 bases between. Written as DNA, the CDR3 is TGTGCCAGCAGCGTAGATCCCACCGCGGACACTGAAGCTTTCTTT. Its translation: CASSVDPTADTEAFF. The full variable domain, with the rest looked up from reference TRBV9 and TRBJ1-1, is DSGVTQTPKHLITATGQRVTLRCSPRSGDLSVYWYQQSLDQGLQFLIQYYNGEERAKGNILERFSAQQFPDLHSELNLSSLELGDSALYFCASSVDPTADTEAFFGQGTRLTVV.

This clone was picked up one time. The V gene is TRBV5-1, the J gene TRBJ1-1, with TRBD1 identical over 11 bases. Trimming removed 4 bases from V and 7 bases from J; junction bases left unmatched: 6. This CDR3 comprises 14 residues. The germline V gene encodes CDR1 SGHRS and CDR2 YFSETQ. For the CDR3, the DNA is TGCGCCAGCAGCGAGGGACAGGGGGGAGGTGAAGCTTTCTTT. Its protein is CASSEGQGGGEAFF.

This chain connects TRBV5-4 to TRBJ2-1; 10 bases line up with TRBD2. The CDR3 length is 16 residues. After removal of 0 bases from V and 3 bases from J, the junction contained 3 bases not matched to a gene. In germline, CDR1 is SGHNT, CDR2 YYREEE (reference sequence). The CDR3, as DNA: TGTGCCAGCAGCTTGGCCGGACTAGCGGTCTACAATGAGCAGTTCTTC. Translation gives CASSLAGLAVYNEQFF.

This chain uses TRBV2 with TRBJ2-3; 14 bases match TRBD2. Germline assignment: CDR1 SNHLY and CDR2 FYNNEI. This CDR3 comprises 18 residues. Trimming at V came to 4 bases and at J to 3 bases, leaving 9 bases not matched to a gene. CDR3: CASSVTGLAGDLTDTQYF. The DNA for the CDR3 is TGTGCCAGCAGTGTAACGGGACTAGCGGGAGATCTTACAGATACGCAGTATTTT.

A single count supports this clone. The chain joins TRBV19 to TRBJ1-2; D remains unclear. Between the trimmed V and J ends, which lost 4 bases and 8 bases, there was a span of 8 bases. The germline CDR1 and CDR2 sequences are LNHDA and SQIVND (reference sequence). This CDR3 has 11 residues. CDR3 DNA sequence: TGTGCCAGTAGTACCCTATGGGGCTACACCTTC. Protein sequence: CASSTLWGYTF.

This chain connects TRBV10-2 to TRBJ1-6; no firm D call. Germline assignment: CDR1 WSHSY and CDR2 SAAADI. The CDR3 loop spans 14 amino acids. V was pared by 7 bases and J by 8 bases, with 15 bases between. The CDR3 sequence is CASTPGERDSPLHF. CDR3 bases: TGCGCCAGCACCCCGGGAGAAAGAGATTCACCCCTCCACTTT.

Here the CDR3 DNA reads TGTGCCAGCAGCCAAGCGTGGGAGCTGTTTTTT. Amino acid sequence: CASSQAWELFF. The gene calls are TRBV3-1 (or the pseudogene TRBV3-2) and TRBJ2-2, with no clear D. This CDR3 spans 11 amino acids. The germline V gene encodes CDR1 LGHDT and CDR2 YNNKEL (reference sequence). V lost 1 base and J 9 bases, leaving 3 bases between the germline ends.

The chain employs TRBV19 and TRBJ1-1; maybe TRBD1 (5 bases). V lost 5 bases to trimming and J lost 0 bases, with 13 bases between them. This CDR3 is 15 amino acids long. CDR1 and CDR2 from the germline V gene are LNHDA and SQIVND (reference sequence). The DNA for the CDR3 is TGTGCCAGTAGTGGTAGACAGTACATGAACACTGAAGCTTTCTTT. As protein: CASSGRQYMNTEAFF.

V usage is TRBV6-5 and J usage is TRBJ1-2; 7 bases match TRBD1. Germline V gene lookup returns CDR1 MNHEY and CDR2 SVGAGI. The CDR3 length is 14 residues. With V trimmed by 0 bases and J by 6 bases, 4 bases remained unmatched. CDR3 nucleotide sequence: TGTGCCAGCAGTTACTCGATACAGGGGAATGGCTACACCTTC. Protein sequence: CASSYSIQGNGYTF.

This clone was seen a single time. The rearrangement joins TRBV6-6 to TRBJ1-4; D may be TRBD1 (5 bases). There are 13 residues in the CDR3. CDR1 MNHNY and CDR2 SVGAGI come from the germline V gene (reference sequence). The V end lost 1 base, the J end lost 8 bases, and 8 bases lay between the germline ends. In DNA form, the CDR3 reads TGTGCCAGCAGTTACTTCCAGGGAGAAAAACTGTTTTTT. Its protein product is CASSYFQGEKLFF.

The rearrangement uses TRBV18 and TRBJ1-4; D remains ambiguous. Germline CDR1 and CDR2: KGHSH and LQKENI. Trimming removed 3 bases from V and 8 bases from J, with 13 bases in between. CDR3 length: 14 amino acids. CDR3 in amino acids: CASSPPGDAEKLFF. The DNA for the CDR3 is TGTGCCAGCTCACCCCCAGGCGACGCAGAAAAACTGTTTTTT.

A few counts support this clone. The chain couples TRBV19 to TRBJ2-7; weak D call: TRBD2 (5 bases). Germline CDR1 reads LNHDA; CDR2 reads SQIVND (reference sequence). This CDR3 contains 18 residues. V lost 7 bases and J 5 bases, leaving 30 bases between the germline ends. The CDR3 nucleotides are TGTGCCAGTACCCAGCAGTACGGGCTGGGCTCCGACGGGAACGAGCAGTACTTC. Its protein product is CASTQQYGLGSDGNEQYF.

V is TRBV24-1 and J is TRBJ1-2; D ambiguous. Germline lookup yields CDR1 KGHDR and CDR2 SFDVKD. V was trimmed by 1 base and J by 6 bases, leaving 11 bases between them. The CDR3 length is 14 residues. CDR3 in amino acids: CATSDFGRADGYTF. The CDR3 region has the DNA TGTGCCACCAGTGATTTCGGGAGGGCCGATGGCTACACCTTC.

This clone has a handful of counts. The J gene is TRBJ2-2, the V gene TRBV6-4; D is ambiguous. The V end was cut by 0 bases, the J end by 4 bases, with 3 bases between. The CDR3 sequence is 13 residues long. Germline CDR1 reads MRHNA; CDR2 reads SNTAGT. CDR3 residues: CASSDSSTGELFF. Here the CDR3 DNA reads TGTGCCAGCAGTGACTCGAGCACCGGGGAGCTGTTTTTT.

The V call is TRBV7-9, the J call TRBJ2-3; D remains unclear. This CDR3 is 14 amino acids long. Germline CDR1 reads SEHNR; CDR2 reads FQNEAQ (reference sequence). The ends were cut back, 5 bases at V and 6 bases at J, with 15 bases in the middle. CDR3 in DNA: TGTGCCAGCAGCCGCGCTTTCGGCAGGGATACGCAGTATTTT. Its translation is CASSRAFGRDTQYF.

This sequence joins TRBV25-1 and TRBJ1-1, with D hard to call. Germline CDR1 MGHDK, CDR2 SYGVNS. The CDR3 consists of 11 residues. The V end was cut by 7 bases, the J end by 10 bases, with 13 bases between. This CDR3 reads CASTVRERAFF. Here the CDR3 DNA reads TGTGCCAGCACCGTCCGGGAACGAGCTTTCTTT.